A single sample gave rise to the 26 T cell receptor beta chains below, sequenced in a study of shared clonotypes between healthy human individuals. Some clones are missing from TCRdb's copy, which holds only in-frame ones; the method was immunoSEQ multiplex PCR. The repertoire holds around 2,000,000 clones, with 85% to 95% as singletons. Sequencing was done on a sample of naive CD4+ T cells sorted from blood. Subset of the sample: CD45RA+ positively selected. The source is a man between 18 and 29 years old in good health.

V is TRBV21-1 and J is TRBJ2-7; the D call in the table, TRBD1, was not verified against the DNA. TRBV21-1 has pseudogene status. This CDR3 is built from 16 residues. The CDR3 sequence is CASSKTGTGYSYEQYF. The CDR3 nucleotides are TGTGCCAGCAGCAAAACCGGGACAGGGTACTCCTACGAGCAGTACTTC.

The V gene is TRBV6-5, the J gene TRBJ1-2; possibly TRBD1 for D (5 bases). Trimming pared 0 bases from V and 4 bases from J, leaving 15 bases between. There are 16 residues in the CDR3. The germline V gene has CDR1 MNHEY and CDR2 SVGAGI. CDR3 bases: TGTGCCAGCAGTTACTCGTCGGCCTTGGGGGGCTATGGCTACACCTTC. This encodes CASSYSSALGGYGYTF.

The rearrangement uses TRBV28 and TRBJ2-3; tentative D call: TRBD2 (5 bases). This CDR3 region has 17 residues. Looked up from germline, CDR1 is MDHEN and CDR2 is SYDVKM. The ends were cut back, 3 bases at V and 0 bases at J, with 16 bases in the middle. CDR3 sequence reads: CASSLPLAGVSTDTQYF. In DNA, the CDR3 is TGTGCCAGCAGTTTGCCTTTGGCCGGGGTTAGCACAGATACGCAGTATTTT.

V is TRBV19 and J is TRBJ1-2; D unclear. V was trimmed by 3 bases and J by 7 bases, leaving 9 bases between them. Germline-derived CDR1 and CDR2 are LNHDA and SQIVND (reference sequence). This CDR3 contains 12 residues. The CDR3 protein is CASSMWPGGYTF. The CDR3 nucleotides are TGTGCCAGTAGTATGTGGCCCGGTGGCTACACCTTC.

The genes are TRBV28 and TRBJ2-7, with TRBD2 matching over 8 bases. After removal of 3 bases from V and 2 bases from J, the junction contained 12 bases not matched to a gene. The CDR3 sequence is 17 residues long. Germline CDR1 and CDR2: MDHEN and SYDVKM. The CDR3 DNA reads as TGTGCCAGCAGTTTTAGGCTAGCGGGCGCAACCCCCTACGAGCAGTACTTC. Its translation: CASSFRLAGATPYEQYF.

This clone was detected ten times or more. The chain combines TRBV7-2 with TRBJ2-5; D is possibly TRBD2 (6 bases). V lost 5 bases to trimming and J lost 1 base, with 17 bases between them. In germline, CDR1 is SGHTA, CDR2 FQGNSA. This CDR3 region has 16 residues. The CDR3 nucleotides read TGTGCCAGCAGCCAAGTCGGTGGAGGGATCCAAGAGACCCAGTACTTC. Its translation is CASSQVGGGIQETQYF.

The rearrangement joins TRBV15 to TRBJ1-4; D is possibly TRBD1 (5 bases). Germline assignment: CDR1 LNHNV and CDR2 YYDKDF (reference sequence). Trimming left V 2 bases short and J 5 bases short, with 21 bases between. The CDR3 loop spans 18 amino acids. The CDR3 bases are TGTGCCACCAGCAGAACCTCTAAATCGGGACGTACGAATGAAAAACTGTTTTTT. Protein sequence: CATSRTSKSGRTNEKLFF.

The chain couples TRBV10-3 to TRBJ2-3; 11 positions agree with TRBD2. Germline V gene data show CDR1 as ENHRY and CDR2 as SYGVKD. Trimming took 5 bases from V and 6 from J; bases not matched to a gene: 7. The CDR3 covers 15 residues. The CDR3: CAISTSGGPGDTQYF. CDR3 nucleotides: TGTGCCATCAGTACTAGCGGGGGCCCCGGGGATACGCAGTATTTT.

The chain combines TRBV2 with TRBJ1-1; no firm D call. CDR3 size: 13 residues. Per germline, CDR1 SNHLY and CDR2 FYNNEI. Trimming removed 4 bases from V and 1 base from J, with 7 bases in between. CDR3 bases: TGTGCCAGCAGTGGGGGAGCGAACACTGAAGCTTTCTTT. The encoded protein is CASSGGANTEAFF.

The chain couples TRBV2 to TRBJ1-2; 8 bases are a match to TRBD1. The CDR3 extends over 14 amino acids. Germline V gene lookup returns CDR1 SNHLY and CDR2 FYNNEI. After removal of 6 bases from V and 3 bases from J, the junction contained 6 bases not matched to a gene. As DNA, the CDR3 is TGTGCCAGCAGGACGACAGGGGTTGACTATGGCTACACCTTC. This gives the protein CASRTTGVDYGYTF. Complete variable domain (other parts from reference TRBV2 and TRBJ1-2): EPEVTQTPSHQVTQMGQEVILRCVPISNHLYFYWYRQILGQKVEFLVSFYNNEISEKSEIFDDQFSVERPDGSNFTLKIRSTKLEDSAMYFCASRTTGVDYGYTFGSGTRLTVV.

The rearrangement joins TRBV2 to TRBJ2-1; 10 bases match TRBD1. Germline V gene data show CDR1 as SNHLY and CDR2 as FYNNEI. The length of the CDR3 is 14 residues. The trim removed 5 bases at V and 3 bases at J, leaving 1 base unmatched. DNA of the CDR3: TGTGCCAGCAGTCGGACAGGGGGCTACAATGAGCAGTTCTTC. Its protein product is CASSRTGGYNEQFF.

Concerning this clone: Other DNA sequences in this sample translate to the same CDR3. The CDR3 sequence: CAISESAGTNYGYTF. The CDR3 DNA reads as TGTGCCATCAGTGAGTCGGCCGGAACCAACTATGGCTACACCTTC. This chain joins TRBV10-3 and TRBJ1-2; D is unresolved. From germline, CDR1 is ENHRY and CDR2 SYGVKD. The CDR3 extends over 15 amino acids. With 0 bases removed from V and 2 bases from J, the gap between germline ends came to 10 bases.

Only one count was recorded for this clone. The sample has other DNA sequences that encode this CDR3 too. The genes are TRBV5-6 and TRBJ1-3, with a tentative D call TRBD1 (5 bases). Germline loops: CDR1 SGHDT, CDR2 YYEEEE. CDR3 size: 14 residues. Trimming took off 1 base at V and 0 bases at J, with 5 bases between the two ends. The CDR3 DNA reads TGTGCCAGCAGCTTGACAGGCTCTGGAAACACCATATATTTT. Residues: CASSLTGSGNTIYF.

J is TRBJ2-2 and V is TRBV6-6, with 7 positions matching TRBD2. Unmatched junction bases numbered 7, after V lost 4 bases and J lost 5 bases. CDR3 length: 15 amino acids. CDR1 is MNHNY, CDR2 SVGAGI, per germline (reference sequence). The CDR3 spells CASSFSGGRTGELFF. The DNA for the CDR3 is TGTGCCAGCAGTTTCTCGGGAGGTCGGACCGGGGAGCTGTTTTTT.

The chain is built from TRBV7-8 and TRBJ2-3, with 8 bases fitting TRBD2. This CDR3 has 15 amino acids. V was pared by 5 bases and J by 3 bases, with 7 bases of the junction left unmatched. Per the germline V gene, CDR1 is SGHVS and CDR2 is FQNEAQ. CDR3 nucleotides: TGTGCCAGCAGCGAAGCGGGAGTGGGGACAGATACGCAGTATTTT. Translation gives CASSEAGVGTDTQYF. The full variable domain, its missing parts supplied by reference TRBV7-8 and TRBJ2-3, is GAGVSQSPRYKVAKRGQDVALRCDPISGHVSLFWYQQALGQGPEFLTYFQNEAQLDKSGLPSDRFFAERPEGSVSTLKIQRTQQEDSAVYLCASSEAGVGTDTQYFGPGTRLTVL.

The gene calls are TRBV25-1 and TRBJ2-3; 8 bases agree with TRBD2. V was pared by 5 bases and J by 4 bases, with 8 bases of the junction left unmatched. The CDR3 runs 15 residues. CDR1 and CDR2 from the germline V gene are MGHDK and SYGVNS. The CDR3 loop reads CASSRPSGGADTQYF. CDR3 coding DNA: TGTGCCAGCAGTAGACCCAGCGGGGGCGCAGATACGCAGTATTTT.

This chain links TRBV30 with TRBJ2-3; no definite D call. Trimming shortened V by 4 bases and J by 0 bases, and 11 bases separated the two germline ends. This CDR3 is built from 14 residues. CDR1 is GTSNPN and CDR2 is SVGIG in the germline V gene (reference sequence). For the CDR3, the DNA is TGTGCCTGGAAGTTAGGTCTTAGCACAGATACGCAGTATTTT. Translation: CAWKLGLSTDTQYF.

The chain combines TRBV7-6 with TRBJ2-3; TRBD1 or TRBD2 may be the D gene (5 bases each). CDR1 and CDR2 (germline): SGHVS, FNYEAQ. V lost 5 bases to trimming and J lost 2 bases, with 11 bases between them. CDR3 size: 14 residues. CDR3 bases: TGTGCCAGCAGCCACGGGGCAGTCACAGATACGCAGTATTTT. Translated, it gives CASSHGAVTDTQYF.

Turning to this clone: Other nucleotide sequences from this sample produce the same CDR3. The gene calls are TRBV5-1 and TRBJ2-7; a weak D match, TRBD1 (6 bases). CDR3 length: 15 residues. Deletions cut 0 bases from V and 0 bases from J, with 10 bases between. Germline V gene sequence: CDR1 SGHRS, CDR2 YFSETQ. Here the CDR3 DNA reads TGCGCCAGCAGCTTGGAGACAGGTAGCTCCTACGAGCAGTACTTC. As protein: CASSLETGSSYEQYF.

This sequence joins TRBV6-1 and TRBJ1-5, with a tentative D call TRBD1 (5 bases). The CDR3 totals 13 residues. Germline V lookup: CDR1 MNHNS, CDR2 SASEGT. Trimming removed 6 bases at V and 6 bases at J, with 12 bases between. The CDR3 here is CASSGDWGQPQHF. The CDR3 DNA follows: TGTGCCAGCAGCGGGGACTGGGGTCAGCCCCAGCATTTT.

V is TRBV5-1 and J is TRBJ2-3; the D is unclear. The CDR3 sequence is 15 residues long. The V and J ends lost 5 bases and 5 bases respectively, with 18 bases between them. Germline V gene lookup returns CDR1 SGHRS and CDR2 YFSETQ. The CDR3 here is CASRTDVFQGDTQYF. The CDR3, as DNA: TGCGCCAGCAGAACCGACGTTTTCCAAGGAGATACGCAGTATTTT. The variable domain in full, with the rest retrieved from reference TRBV5-1 and TRBJ2-3, is KAGVTQTPRYLIKTRGQQVTLSCSPISGHRSVSWYQQTPGQGLQFLFEYFSETQRNKGNFPGRFSGRQFSNSRSEMNVSTLELGDSALYLCASRTDVFQGDTQYFGPGTRLTVL.

This chain links TRBV5-1 with TRBJ2-1; 10 bases map to TRBD2. CDR3 length: 18 residues. CDR1 and CDR2 from the germline V gene are SGHRS and YFSETQ. V shed 1 base, J shed 0 bases, and the junction held 7 bases outside the gene matches. CDR3 residues: CASSLPASGGSSYNEQFF. The CDR3 DNA reads as TGCGCCAGCAGCTTGCCGGCTAGCGGGGGAAGCTCCTACAATGAGCAGTTCTTC.

V usage is TRBV5-8 and J usage is TRBJ1-3; D gene uncertain. The V end lost 1 base, the J end lost 0 bases, and 11 bases lay between the germline ends. Germline CDR1 and CDR2: SGHTS and YDEGEE. The CDR3 covers 16 residues. For the CDR3, the DNA is TGTGCCAGCAGCTTGAGTGTGGTTAGCTCTGGAAACACCATATATTTT. Protein product: CASSLSVVSSGNTIYF.

The CDR3 coding sequence is TGTGCCAGCTCGCCGGGACAGGGAGAAATGTACGAGCAGTACTTC. Translating it yields CASSPGQGEMYEQYF. V and J are TRBV18 and TRBJ2-7; 9 nucleotides align to TRBD1. The CDR3 runs to 15 residues. Trimming took 6 bases from V and 4 from J; bases not matched to a gene: 10. The germline V gene encodes CDR1 KGHSH and CDR2 LQKENI.

The chain recombines TRBV5-4 with TRBJ2-2; 8 bases map to TRBD2. The V and J ends lost 4 bases and 6 bases, in that order; junction bases with no gene match: 11. CDR1 is SGHNT, CDR2 YYREEE, per germline (reference sequence). This CDR3 is built from 16 residues. CDR3 bases: TGTGCCAGCAGCCTTCGGCGGGGGGCTTTGGCCGGGGAGCTGTTTTTT. Translation gives CASSLRRGALAGELFF.

The chain links TRBV13 to TRBJ2-3, with D tentatively TRBD1 (5 bases). Trimming removed 5 bases from V and 5 bases from J, with 17 bases in between. The CDR3 runs to 15 residues. Germline CDR1 PRHDT, CDR2 FYEKMQ (reference sequence). CDR3 coding DNA: TGTGCCAGCAGCGCATGGGGCAGCCAGGTAGATACGCAGTATTTT. It specifies CASSAWGSQVDTQYF.